This passage covers 10 T cell receptor beta chains from one sample sequenced in a study of control samples from healthy donors and cancer patients (dated by TCRdb to the early 2020s). Receptor libraries were prepared by the immunoSEQ multiplex PCR assay. Drawn from immuneACCESS, this table holds only the in-frame rearrangements with V and J called that TCRdb kept. Clones are partly lost; checked studies trace under half to an unresolved V gene and leave the rest unexplained. Counted in this sample were 100,000 to 150,000 clones; more than 70% of them appeared once. Around 3% of the sample comes from the top ten. The sample was blood. The receptors shown here come from a man aged 55-75 years in good health.

The table lists this clone with a few counts. This chain connects TRBV18 to TRBJ2-2; TRBD1 aligns across 7 bases. Germline V CDR1 and CDR2: KGHSH, LQKENI. Germline trimming cut 3 bases from V and 15 bases from J; bases unmatched to any gene: 13. The CDR3 covers 14 residues. This CDR3 is CASSPPGTEGQMFF. CDR3 coding DNA: TGTGCCAGCTCACCCCCCGGGACAGAAGGTCAGATGTTTTTT.

The chain couples TRBV3-1 (or the pseudogene TRBV3-2) to TRBJ2-7; D possibly matches TRBD1 or TRBD2 (5 bases each). The CDR3 extends over 14 amino acids. CDR1 LGHDT and CDR2 YNNKEL come from the germline V gene (reference sequence). The V gene lost 0 bases and the J gene lost 7 bases, with 13 bases spanning the gap. CDR3 DNA: TGTGCCAGCAGCCAAGAGAGAGGGGCTCGTGAGCAGTACTTC. Translation: CASSQERGAREQYF.

The rearrangement links TRBV5-1 to TRBJ2-4, with a weak D call TRBD1 (6 bases). Trimming stripped 2 bases from V and 4 bases from J, with 7 bases between. Germline V gene lookup returns CDR1 SGHRS and CDR2 YFSETQ. The CDR3 is 13 residues long. The CDR3 protein is CASSLGGKNIQYF. CDR3 bases: TGCGCCAGCAGCTTAGGGGGAAAAAACATTCAGTACTTC.

The chain combines TRBV5-1 with TRBJ1-3; D might be TRBD1 (6 bases). V was cut by 8 bases and J by 1 base, with 19 bases left in between. The CDR3 contains 16 residues. CDR1 is SGHRS and CDR2 is YFSETQ in the germline V gene. The CDR3 is CASRRAGEGSGNTIYF. The CDR3, as DNA: TGCGCCAGTCGTCGGGCAGGGGAAGGATCTGGAAACACCATATATTTT.

This clone was detected only a few times. This chain uses TRBV5-1 with TRBJ1-1, with no clear D. The germline CDR1 and CDR2 sequences are SGHRS and YFSETQ. Trimming removed 4 bases from V and 5 bases from J, with 18 bases in between. The length of the CDR3 is 15 residues. The CDR3 DNA reads TGCGCCAGCAGCCCTACGGAGGGTTCTAATACTGAAGCTTTCTTT. Encoded protein: CASSPTEGSNTEAFF.

The J gene is TRBJ1-2, the V gene TRBV3-1 (or the pseudogene TRBV3-2), with TRBD1 as a possible D gene (5 bases). Trimming pared 2 bases from V and 7 bases from J, leaving 14 bases between. CDR1 is LGHDT, CDR2 YNNKEL, per germline (reference sequence). The CDR3 length is 14 residues. The CDR3 bases are TGTGCCAGCAGCCAAATGGGGGGACCGGGTGGCTACACCTTC. Amino acids: CASSQMGGPGGYTF.

The chain employs TRBV5-4 and TRBJ2-5; D remains ambiguous. The V and J ends lost 4 bases and 1 base respectively, with 14 bases between them. CDR3 length equals 15 residues. Germline V gene sequence: CDR1 SGHNT, CDR2 YYREEE (reference sequence). The CDR3 protein is CASSLFSGLQETQYF. The DNA of the CDR3 is TGTGCCAGCAGCCTTTTTAGTGGGCTCCAAGAGACCCAGTACTTC.

The CDR3 coding sequence is TGTGCCAGCAGTCCTAACGGGGGAGGGGAAAAACTGTTTTTT. Translation gives CASSPNGGGEKLFF. This chain joins TRBV27 and TRBJ1-4, with a weak D call TRBD1 (5 bases). The V gene's germline CDR1 is MNHEY and CDR2 SMNVEV (reference sequence). This CDR3 spans 14 amino acids. V was clipped by 5 bases and J by 8 bases, with 15 bases between them.

This clone was detected only a few times. The rearrangement links TRBV6-5 to TRBJ1-6, with TRBD1 as a possible D gene (5 bases). Germline assignment: CDR1 MNHEY and CDR2 SVGAGI. The CDR3 is 14 amino acids. With 5 bases removed from V and 7 bases from J, the gap between germline ends came to 12 bases. This CDR3 is CASSQGRLNSPLHF. The CDR3 DNA follows: TGTGCCAGCAGTCAGGGTCGGTTAAATTCACCCCTCCACTTT.

This clone has just one count. J is TRBJ2-2 and V is TRBV3-1 (or the pseudogene TRBV3-2), with a possible D match to TRBD1 (6 bases). Trimming took 4 bases from V and 2 from J, leaving 11 bases between them. Germline V lookup: CDR1 LGHDT, CDR2 YNNKEL (reference sequence). The CDR3 has 15 residues. Here the CDR3 DNA reads TGTGCCAGCAGCCCCGAGGACAGAAACACCGGGGAGCTGTTTTTT. Its protein is CASSPEDRNTGELFF.